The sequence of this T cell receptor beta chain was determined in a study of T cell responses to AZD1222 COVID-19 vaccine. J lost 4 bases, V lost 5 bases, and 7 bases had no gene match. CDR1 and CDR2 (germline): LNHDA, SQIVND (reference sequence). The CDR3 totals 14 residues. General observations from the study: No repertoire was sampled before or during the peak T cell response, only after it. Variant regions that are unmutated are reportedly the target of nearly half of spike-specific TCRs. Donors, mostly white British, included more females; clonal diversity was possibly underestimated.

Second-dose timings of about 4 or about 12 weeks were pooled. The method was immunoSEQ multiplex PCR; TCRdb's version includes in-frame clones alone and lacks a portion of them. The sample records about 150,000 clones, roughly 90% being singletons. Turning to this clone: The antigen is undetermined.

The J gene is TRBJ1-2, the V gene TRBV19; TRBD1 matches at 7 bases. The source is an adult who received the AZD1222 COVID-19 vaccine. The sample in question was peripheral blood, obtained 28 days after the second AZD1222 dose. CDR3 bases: TGTGCCAGTAGTTTCCGGGACAGTGCCTATGGCTACACCTTC. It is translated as CASSFRDSAYGYTF. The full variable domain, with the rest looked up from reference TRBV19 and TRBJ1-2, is DGGITQSPKYLFRKEGQNVTLSCEQNLNHDAMYWYRQDPGQGLRLIYYSQIVNDFQKGDIAEGYSVSREKKESFPLTVTSAQKNPTAFYLCASSFRDSAYGYTFGSGTRLTVV.